This T cell receptor (beta chain) was retrieved from a study of tumor-infiltrating lymphocytes in primary liver carcinoma. Study-level background: Men and women, 30 to 69 years of age, made up the patients. Staged T1-T3 N0M0, the tumors had sizes that ranged from about 4 to 10 cm across.

A constant-region primer served to make TCR beta cDNA from about 490 ng total RNA. Employing slightly modified ARM-PCR, three nested multiplex PCR rounds were run, and these gave rise to the TCR beta libraries. For approximately 11 cycles apiece, the opening two PCR rounds ran with TRBV1-TRBV30 forward primers and a C-beta reverse primer. TCRdb fed the multiplex PCR reads into MiXCR, producing one record per CDR3 protein. The sample has about 310,000 distinct CDR3 sequences, around three fifths seen once; the top ten hold 17%. The germline V gene has CDR1 SGHNT and CDR2 YYREEE (reference sequence). CDR3 length equals 14 residues. V lost 2 bases, J lost 8 bases, and 16 bases lay in between. The study extracted blood RNA from unsorted whole blood and also extracted germline DNA.

Specimen: peripheral blood. The gene calls are TRBV5-4 and TRBJ1-2; possible D gene TRBD1, 5 bases. This receptor was taken from a woman aged 30 to 39 with primary liver carcinoma and hepatitis B virus infection. The CDR3 DNA reads as TGTGCCAGCAGCTTTGGGGGAGCGATGGGGGGCTACACCTTC. Its protein is CASSFGGAMGGYTF.